Listed below are T cell receptor beta chains from one sample, sequenced in a study of regulatory and conventional T cells in RAG deficiency. Sequenced by immunoSEQ multiplex PCR; TCRdb stores in-frame clones only, minus some. This sample has thousands of clones; around 80% occur once, and the top ten carry about 35%. The sample was also reused in another study, on regulatory T cells.

Sequencing was performed on CD8+ T cells sorted from blood. The receptors come from a human donor in good health. Each CDR3 is given with its conserved first and last residue. The D gene is left open where the match is weak. Clone size is not always given. Where it is, it says once, few, many or a class for expanded clones.

14 | . | TRBJ1-2 | . | TRBV4-2 | TGTGCCAGCAGCCAAATTCTGGTCGCCGATGGCTACACCTTC | CASSQILVADGYTF
15 | . | TRBJ1-1 | . | TRBV6-1 | TGTGCCAGCAGTGAAGCTGGAACCATGAACACTGAAGCTTTCTTT | CASSEAGTMNTEAFF
14 | . | TRBJ1-1 | . | TRBV4-2 | TGTGCCAGCAGCCAAGAATTCGATCACACTGAAGCTTTCTTT | CASSQEFDHTEAFF
14 | . | TRBJ2-2 | TRBD1 | TRBV5-6 | TGTGCCAGCAGCTCCGGACAGGGGGGGCGGGAGCTGTTTTTT | CASSSGQGGRELFF
15 | . | TRBJ2-1 | TRBD2 | TRBV13 | TGCGCCAGCAGCCAAGTAGCGGGGACCTACAATGAGCAGTTCTTC | CASSQVAGTYNEQFF
14 | . | TRBJ1-2 | . | TRBV6-5 | TGTGCCAGCAGTTCTATAGACAGGAACGATGGCTACACCTTC | CASSSIDRNDGYTF
14 | once | TRBJ2-7 | . | TRBV19 | TGTGCCAGTAGTACGGGCACCCCGCAATACGAGCAGTACTTC | CASSTGTPQYEQYF
12 | . | TRBJ1-3 | . | TRBV7-2 | TGTGCCAGCAGCTTAGGTGGAAACACCATATATTTT | CASSLGGNTIYF
12 | once | TRBJ2-1 | . | TRBV6-5 | TGTGCCAGCAGTTACTCGGGGGATGAGCAGTTCTTC | CASSYSGDEQFF
16 | few | TRBJ2-5 | . | TRBV5-1 | TGCGCCAGCAGCTTGGCCTCGGACCAGGCCCAAGAGACCCAGTACTTC | CASSLASDQAQETQYF
18 | . | TRBJ2-7 | . | TRBV28 | TGTGCCAGCAGTTCGTCCCGAACGAGGACAGGGAGGGCCTACGAGCAGTACTTC | CASSSSRTRTGRAYEQYF
15 | . | TRBJ2-7 | TRBD2 | TRBV27 | TGTGCCAGCAGACCCTCGACTAGCGGCCCAGGGGAGCAGTACTTC | CASRPSTSGPGEQYF
14 | . | TRBJ2-2 | . | TRBV27 | TGTGCCAGCAGTTTAGGACCGTCCACCGGGGAGCTGTTTTTT | CASSLGPSTGELFF
14 | . | TRBJ2-6 | . | TRBV5-1 | TGCGCCAGCAGCGCGAACTCTGGGGCCAACGTCCTGACTTTC | CASSANSGANVLTF
14 | . | TRBJ2-5 | . | TRBV5-6 | TGTGCCAGCAGCTTAGGAGGGGGACTACAGACCCAGTACTTC | CASSLGGGLQTQYF
14 | . | TRBJ2-5 | . | TRBV19 | TGTGCCAGTAGTATAATCCTGAGCCAAGAGACCCAGTACTTC | CASSIILSQETQYF
17 | . | TRBJ2-1 | TRBD2 | TRBV19 | TGTGCCAGTAGTCCCGGGACTAGCCAACTCTTTTACAATGAGCAGTTCTTC | CASSPGTSQLFYNEQFF
16 | large | TRBJ2-1 | TRBD2 | TRBV10-3 | TGTGCCATCAGTACCCCCGGGACTAGCGGGCAGTTTGAGCAGTTCTTC | CAISTPGTSGQFEQFF
15 | . | TRBJ2-3 | . | TRBV6-1 | TGTGCCAGTACCGGACAGCTCACCGTAGGAGATACGCAGTATTTT | CASTGQLTVGDTQYF
14 | . | TRBJ2-7 | . | TRBV27 | TGTGCCAGCAGTTTATCAGGGGGGACCTACGAGCAGTACTTC | CASSLSGGTYEQYF
13 | . | TRBJ2-3 | . | TRBV11-3 | TGTGCCAGCAGCCCCACATGGACAGATACGCAGTATTTT | CASSPTWTDTQYF
15 | . | TRBJ1-1 | . | TRBV30 | TGTGCCTGGAGTGTAGGCACGGCAATGAACACTGAAGCTTTCTTT | CAWSVGTAMNTEAFF
15 | . | TRBJ2-2 | . | TRBV19 | TGTGCCAGTAGTTTTATGGGGGCGCGCACCGGGGAGCTGTTTTTT | CASSFMGARTGELFF
15 | . | TRBJ1-2 | TRBD1 | TRBV11-2 | TGTGCCAGCAGCACCGGACAGGATGAGGGCTATGGCTACACCTTC | CASSTGQDEGYGYTF
15 | . | TRBJ1-4 | TRBD1 | TRBV9 | TGTGCCAGCAGCGCGGGGACAGGGGGAAGTGAAAAACTGTTTTTT | CASSAGTGGSEKLFF
14 | once | TRBJ2-3 | . | TRBV5-1 | TGCGCCAGCAGCCAGACTGGCCCCACAGATACGCAGTATTTT | CASSQTGPTDTQYF
13 | . | TRBJ1-2 | . | TRBV6-1 | TGTGCCAGCGGTTATTGGGACGAAGATGGCTACACCTTC | CASGYWDEDGYTF
16 | . | TRBJ2-1 | . | TRBV14 | TGTGCCAGCAGCATACACTGGGGCCTAGGGGACAATGAGCAGTTCTTC | CASSIHWGLGDNEQFF
17 | . | TRBJ2-1 | . | TRBV14 | TGTGCCAGCAGCCAAGATCAAGGGCGGTACCTCTACAATGAGCAGTTCTTC | CASSQDQGRYLYNEQFF
15 | . | TRBJ2-1 | TRBD2 | TRBV19 | TGTGCCAGTAGTCCCCGGACTAGCGGGTACAATGAGCAGTTCTTC | CASSPRTSGYNEQFF
14 | . | TRBJ1-1 | . | TRBV6-1 | TGTGCCAGCAGTGAAGACTGGGTTGTCACTGAAGCTTTCTTT | CASSEDWVVTEAFF
16 | . | TRBJ2-1 | TRBD2 | TRBV28 | TGTGCCAGCAGTTTCTCGGGACTAGCGGGAAACAATGAGCAGTTCTTC | CASSFSGLAGNNEQFF